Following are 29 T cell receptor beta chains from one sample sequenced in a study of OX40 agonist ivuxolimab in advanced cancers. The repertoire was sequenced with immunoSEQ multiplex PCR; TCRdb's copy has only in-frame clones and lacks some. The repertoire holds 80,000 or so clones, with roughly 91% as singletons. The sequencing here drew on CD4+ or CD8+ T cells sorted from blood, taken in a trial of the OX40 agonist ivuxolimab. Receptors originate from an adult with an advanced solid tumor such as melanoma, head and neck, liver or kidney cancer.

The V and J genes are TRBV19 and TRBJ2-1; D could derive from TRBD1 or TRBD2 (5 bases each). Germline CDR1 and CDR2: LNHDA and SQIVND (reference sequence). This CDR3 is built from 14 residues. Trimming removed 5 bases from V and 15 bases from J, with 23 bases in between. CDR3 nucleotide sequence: TGTGCCAGTAGTGCCCGGGACCGAAGACCTGGGTGGTTCTTC. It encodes CASSARDRRPGWFF.

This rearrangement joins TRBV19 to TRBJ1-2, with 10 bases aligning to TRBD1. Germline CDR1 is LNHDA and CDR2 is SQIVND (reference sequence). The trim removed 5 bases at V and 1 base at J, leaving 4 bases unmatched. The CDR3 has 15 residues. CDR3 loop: CASSGRDRGNYGYTF. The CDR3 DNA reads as TGTGCCAGTAGTGGCCGGGACAGGGGTAACTATGGCTACACCTTC.

The CDR3 protein is CASTPGTRDTGELFF. The CDR3 region has the DNA TGTGCCAGCACCCCCGGGACAAGAGACACCGGGGAGCTGTTTTTT. This chain connects TRBV6-6 to TRBJ2-2; the D gene is possibly TRBD1 (6 bases). In germline, CDR1 is MNHNY, CDR2 SVGAGI (reference sequence). The CDR3 runs to 15 residues. The ends were cut back, 7 bases at V and 3 bases at J, with 15 bases in the middle.

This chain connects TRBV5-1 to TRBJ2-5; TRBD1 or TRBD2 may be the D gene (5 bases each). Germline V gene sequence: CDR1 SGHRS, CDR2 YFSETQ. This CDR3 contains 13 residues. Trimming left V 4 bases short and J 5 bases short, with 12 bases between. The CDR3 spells CASSRDRGETQYF. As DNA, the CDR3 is TGCGCCAGCAGCCGGGACCGAGGGGAGACCCAGTACTTC.

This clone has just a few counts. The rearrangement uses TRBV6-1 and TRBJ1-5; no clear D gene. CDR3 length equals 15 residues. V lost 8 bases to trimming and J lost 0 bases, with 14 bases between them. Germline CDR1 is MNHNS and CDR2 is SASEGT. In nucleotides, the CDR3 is TGTGCCAGCCTGAGAGCCGGGGATAGCAATCAGCCCCAGCATTTT. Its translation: CASLRAGDSNQPQHF.

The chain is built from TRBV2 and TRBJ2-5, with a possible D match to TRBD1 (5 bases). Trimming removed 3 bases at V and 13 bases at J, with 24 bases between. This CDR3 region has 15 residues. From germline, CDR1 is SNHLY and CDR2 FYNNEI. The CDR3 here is CASSEVPAPTGSPYF. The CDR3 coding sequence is TGTGCCAGCAGTGAGGTCCCCGCCCCAACAGGCAGTCCGTACTTC. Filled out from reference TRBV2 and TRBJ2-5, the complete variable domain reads EPEVTQTPSHQVTQMGQEVILRCVPISNHLYFYWYRQILGQKVEFLVSFYNNEISEKSEIFDDQFSVERPDGSNFTLKIRSTKLEDSAMYFCASSEVPAPTGSPYFGPGTRLLVL.

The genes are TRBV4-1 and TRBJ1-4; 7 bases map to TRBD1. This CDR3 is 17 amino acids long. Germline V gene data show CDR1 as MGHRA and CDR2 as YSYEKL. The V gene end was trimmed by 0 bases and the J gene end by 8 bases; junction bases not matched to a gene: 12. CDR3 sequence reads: CASSQDPGQQGEEKLFF. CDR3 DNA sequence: TGCGCCAGCAGCCAAGACCCCGGACAGCAGGGGGAAGAAAAACTGTTTTTT.

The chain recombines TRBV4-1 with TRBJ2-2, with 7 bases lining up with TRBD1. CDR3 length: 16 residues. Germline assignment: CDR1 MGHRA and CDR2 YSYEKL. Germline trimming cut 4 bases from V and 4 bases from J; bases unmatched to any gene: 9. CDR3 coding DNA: TGCGCCAGCAGCCGTTACCGGGACAGTGGCACCGGGGAGCTGTTTTTT. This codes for CASSRYRDSGTGELFF.

CDR3 residues: CASSPGTSGGSYNEQFF. For the CDR3, the DNA is TGCGCCAGCAGCCCGGGGACTAGCGGGGGCTCCTACAATGAGCAGTTCTTC. This sequence joins TRBV5-1 and TRBJ2-1, with 14 bases aligning to TRBD2. Germline CDR1 and CDR2: SGHRS and YFSETQ. The CDR3 is made up of 17 amino acids. Unmatched junction bases numbered 3, after V lost 4 bases and J lost 0 bases.

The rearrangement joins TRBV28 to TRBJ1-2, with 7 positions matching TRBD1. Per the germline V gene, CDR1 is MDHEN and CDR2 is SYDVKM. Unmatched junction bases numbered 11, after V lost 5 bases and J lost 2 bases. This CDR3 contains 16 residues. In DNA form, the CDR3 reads TGTGCCAGCAGTACAACAGGGGCTGCACACAACTATGGCTACACCTTC. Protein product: CASSTTGAAHNYGYTF.

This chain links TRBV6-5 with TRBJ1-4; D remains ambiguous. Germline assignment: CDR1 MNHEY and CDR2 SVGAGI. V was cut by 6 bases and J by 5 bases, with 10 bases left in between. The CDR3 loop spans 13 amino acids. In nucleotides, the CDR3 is TGTGCCAGCAGCCCGCAGAGGAATGAAAAACTGTTTTTT. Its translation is CASSPQRNEKLFF.

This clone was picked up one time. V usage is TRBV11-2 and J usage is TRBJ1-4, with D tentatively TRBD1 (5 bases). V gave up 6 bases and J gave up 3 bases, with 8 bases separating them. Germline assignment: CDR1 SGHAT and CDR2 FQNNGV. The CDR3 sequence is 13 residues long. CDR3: CASRGQANEKLFF. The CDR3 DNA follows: TGTGCCAGCAGGGGGCAGGCTAATGAAAAACTGTTTTTT. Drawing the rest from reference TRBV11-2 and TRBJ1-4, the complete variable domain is EAGVAQSPRYKIIEKRQSVAFWCNPISGHATLYWYQQILGQGPKLLIQFQNNGVVDDSQLPKDRFSAERLKGVDSTLKIQPAKLEDSAVYLCASRGQANEKLFFGSGTQLSVL.

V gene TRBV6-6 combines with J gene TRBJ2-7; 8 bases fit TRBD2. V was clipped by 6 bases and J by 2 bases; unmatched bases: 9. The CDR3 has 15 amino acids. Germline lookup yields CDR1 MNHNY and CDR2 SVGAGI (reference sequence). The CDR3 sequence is CASSYGGASTYEQYF. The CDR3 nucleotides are TGTGCCAGCAGCTACGGGGGGGCCTCTACCTACGAGCAGTACTTC.

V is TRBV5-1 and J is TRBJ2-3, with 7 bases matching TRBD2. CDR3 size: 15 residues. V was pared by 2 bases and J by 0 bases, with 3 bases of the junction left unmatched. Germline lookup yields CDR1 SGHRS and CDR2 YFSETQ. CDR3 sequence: CASSLSSGSTDTQYF. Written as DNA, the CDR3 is TGCGCCAGCAGCTTATCTAGCGGCAGCACAGATACGCAGTATTTT.

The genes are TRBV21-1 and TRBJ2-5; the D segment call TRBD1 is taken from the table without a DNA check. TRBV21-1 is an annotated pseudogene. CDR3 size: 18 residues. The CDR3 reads CASSKGGQGCQLRETQYF. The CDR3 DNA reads TGTGCCAGCAGCAAAGGGGGACAGGGGTGTCAGTTGCGAGAGACCCAGTACTTC.

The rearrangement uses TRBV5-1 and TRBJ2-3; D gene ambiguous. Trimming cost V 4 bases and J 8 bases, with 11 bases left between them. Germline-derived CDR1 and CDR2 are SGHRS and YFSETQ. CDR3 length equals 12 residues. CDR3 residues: CASSVDNLTQYF. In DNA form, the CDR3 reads TGCGCCAGCAGCGTCGACAATCTTACGCAGTATTTT.

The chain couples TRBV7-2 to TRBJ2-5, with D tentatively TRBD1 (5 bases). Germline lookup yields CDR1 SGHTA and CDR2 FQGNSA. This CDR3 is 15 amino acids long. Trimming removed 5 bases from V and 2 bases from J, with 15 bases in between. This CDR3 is CASSPNMGLQETQYF. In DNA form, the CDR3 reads TGTGCCAGCAGCCCGAACATGGGGCTTCAAGAGACCCAGTACTTC.

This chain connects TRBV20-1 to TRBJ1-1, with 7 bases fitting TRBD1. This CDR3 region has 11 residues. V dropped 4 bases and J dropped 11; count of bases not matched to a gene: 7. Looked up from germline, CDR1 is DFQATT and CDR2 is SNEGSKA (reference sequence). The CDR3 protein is CSATGGGRAFF. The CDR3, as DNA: TGCAGTGCTACAGGGGGTGGGAGGGCTTTCTTT.

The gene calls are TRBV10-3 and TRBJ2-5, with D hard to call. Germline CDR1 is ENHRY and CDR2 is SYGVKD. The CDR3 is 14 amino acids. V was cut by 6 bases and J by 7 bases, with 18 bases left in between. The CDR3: CAIRELRGYGTQYF. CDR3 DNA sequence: TGTGCCATCAGAGAGCTGAGAGGCTATGGGACCCAGTACTTC.

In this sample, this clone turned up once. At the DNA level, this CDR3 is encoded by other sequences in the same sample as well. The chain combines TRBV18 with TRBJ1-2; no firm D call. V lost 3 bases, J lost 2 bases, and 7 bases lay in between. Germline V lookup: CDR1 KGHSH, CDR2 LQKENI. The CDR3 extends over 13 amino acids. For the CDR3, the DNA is TGTGCCAGCTCACCCGACGGCAACTATGGCTACACCTTC. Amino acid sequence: CASSPDGNYGYTF.

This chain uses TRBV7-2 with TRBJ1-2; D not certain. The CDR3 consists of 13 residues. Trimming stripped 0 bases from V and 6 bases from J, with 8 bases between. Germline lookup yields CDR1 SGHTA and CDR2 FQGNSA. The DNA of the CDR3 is TGTGCCAGCAGCTTAGCAGGGTTGAATGGCTACACCTTC. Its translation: CASSLAGLNGYTF.

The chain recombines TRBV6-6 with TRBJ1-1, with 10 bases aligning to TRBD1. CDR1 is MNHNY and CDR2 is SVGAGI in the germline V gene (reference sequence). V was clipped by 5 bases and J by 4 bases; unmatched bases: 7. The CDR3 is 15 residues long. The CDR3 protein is CASSKGQGVVTEAFF. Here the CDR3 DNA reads TGTGCCAGCAGTAAAGGACAGGGGGTTGTCACTGAAGCTTTCTTT.

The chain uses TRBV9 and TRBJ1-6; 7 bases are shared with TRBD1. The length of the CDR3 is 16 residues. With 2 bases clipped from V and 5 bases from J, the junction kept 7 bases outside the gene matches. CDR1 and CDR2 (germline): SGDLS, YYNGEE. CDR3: CASSVSSGTDNSPLHF. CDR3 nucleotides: TGTGCCAGCAGCGTTAGCTCCGGGACAGATAATTCACCCCTCCACTTT.

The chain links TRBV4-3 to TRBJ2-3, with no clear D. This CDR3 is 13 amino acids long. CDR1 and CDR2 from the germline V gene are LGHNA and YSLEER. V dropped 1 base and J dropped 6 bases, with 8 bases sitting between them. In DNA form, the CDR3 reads TGCGCCAGCAGCCAAGGATTATCGGATACGCAGTATTTT. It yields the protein CASSQGLSDTQYF.

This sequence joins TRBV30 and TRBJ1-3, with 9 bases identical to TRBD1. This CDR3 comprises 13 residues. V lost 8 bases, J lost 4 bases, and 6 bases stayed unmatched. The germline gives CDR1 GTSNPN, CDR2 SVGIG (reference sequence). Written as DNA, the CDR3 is TGTGCCCGGGGGGACAGGGAAGGAAACACCATATATTTT. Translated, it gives CARGDREGNTIYF.

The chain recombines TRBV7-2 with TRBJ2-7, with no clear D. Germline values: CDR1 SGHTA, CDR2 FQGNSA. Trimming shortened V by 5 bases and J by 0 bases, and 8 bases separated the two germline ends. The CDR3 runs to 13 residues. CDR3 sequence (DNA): TGTGCCAGCAGCCCCCCTAGCTCCTACGAGCAGTACTTC. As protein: CASSPPSSYEQYF.

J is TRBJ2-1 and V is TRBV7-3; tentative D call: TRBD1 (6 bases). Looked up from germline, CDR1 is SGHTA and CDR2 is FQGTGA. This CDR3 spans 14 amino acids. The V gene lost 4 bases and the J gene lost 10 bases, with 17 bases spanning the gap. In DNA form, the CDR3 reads TGTGCCAGCAGCTCGTTTGGGGGCCCAGGGGAGCAGTTCTTC. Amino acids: CASSSFGGPGEQFF.

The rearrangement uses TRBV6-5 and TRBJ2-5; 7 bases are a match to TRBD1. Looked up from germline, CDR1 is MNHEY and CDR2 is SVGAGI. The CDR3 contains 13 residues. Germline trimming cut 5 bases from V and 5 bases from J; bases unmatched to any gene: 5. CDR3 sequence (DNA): TGTGCCAGCAGTCGACAGGGTGCGGAGACCCAGTACTTC. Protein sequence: CASSRQGAETQYF.

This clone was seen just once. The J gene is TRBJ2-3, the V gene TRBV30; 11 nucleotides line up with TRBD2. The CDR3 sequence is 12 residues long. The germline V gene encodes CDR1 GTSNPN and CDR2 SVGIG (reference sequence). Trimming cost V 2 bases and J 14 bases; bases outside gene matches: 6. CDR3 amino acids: CAWSTSGGTGYF. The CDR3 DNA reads TGTGCCTGGAGTACTAGCGGGGGAACGGGGTATTTT.